These 10 T cell receptor beta chains share one sample of origin, sequenced in a study of T cells in tuberculosis. The time point here: new active TB diagnosis, blood taken before or within 7 days of starting treatment. This table comes from immunoSEQ multiplex PCR, and its TCRdb copy is limited to in-frame clones, with some not included. Of under 40,000 clones listed, 86% are singletons. This material consisted of PBMCs, taken at tuberculosis diagnosis. These TCRs come from an adult with tuberculosis.

This rearrangement joins TRBV6-5 to TRBJ2-7, with 12 bases identical to TRBD2. Germline CDR1 MNHEY, CDR2 SVGAGI. V was pared by 5 bases and J by 5 bases, with 7 bases of the junction left unmatched. The CDR3 is 15 amino acids. Here the CDR3 DNA reads TGTGCCAGCAGTGCCCCGACTAGCGGGAGCCACGAGCAGTACTTC. Translating it yields CASSAPTSGSHEQYF.

In regard to this clone: This CDR3 is also generated by other DNA sequences in the sample. The CDR3 nucleotides read TGTGCCAGCAGTCTCGCGGGATCCAACTATGGCTACACCTTC. As protein: CASSLAGSNYGYTF. The J gene is TRBJ1-2, the V gene TRBV27; D gene ambiguous. Trimming removed 5 bases at V and 2 bases at J, with 12 bases between. Germline CDR1 MNHEY, CDR2 SMNVEV (reference sequence). The CDR3 totals 14 residues.

The chain employs TRBV10-1 and TRBJ2-3; tentatively, D is TRBD1 (5 bases). V lost 4 bases to trimming and J lost 0 bases, with 8 bases between them. Germline assignment: CDR1 WNHNN and CDR2 SYGVQD (reference sequence). The CDR3 is 14 residues long. CDR3 in DNA: TGCGCCAGCAGTGCAGGGAATAGCACAGATACGCAGTATTTT. Protein: CASSAGNSTDTQYF.

This sequence joins TRBV28 and TRBJ2-1; 10 positions agree with TRBD2. The length of the CDR3 is 14 residues. Trimming took 2 bases from V and 8 from J; bases not matched to a gene: 3. CDR1 is MDHEN and CDR2 is SYDVKM in the germline V gene. The CDR3 DNA reads TGTGCCAGCAGTTTAAAAGCGGGAGGGGATGAGCAGTTCTTC. Amino acid sequence: CASSLKAGGDEQFF.

The V gene is TRBV25-1, the J gene TRBJ1-5; tentatively, D is TRBD1 (5 bases). V lost 5 bases and J 5 bases, leaving 16 bases between the germline ends. The CDR3 covers 15 residues. CDR1 MGHDK and CDR2 SYGVNS come from the germline V gene. DNA of the CDR3: TGTGCCAGCAGTCCCCCTGGGGGGGGACATCAGCCCCAGCATTTT. Its protein is CASSPPGGGHQPQHF.

The chain combines TRBV5-4 with TRBJ1-6, with D uncertain. Germline V gene data show CDR1 as SGHNT and CDR2 as YYREEE (reference sequence). Trimming took off 6 bases at V and 14 bases at J, with 18 bases between the two ends. CDR3 size: 13 residues. CDR3 bases: TGTGCCAGCACCGTACCGGGATCATTCGCCCTCCACTTT. Amino acids: CASTVPGSFALHF.

This chain uses TRBV9 with TRBJ2-2, with 8 bases that match TRBD1. The germline gives CDR1 SGDLS, CDR2 YYNGEE. The CDR3 is 17 residues long. V lost 3 bases, J lost 3 bases, and 10 bases stayed unmatched. The CDR3 reads CASSGSKDRGYTGELFF. The CDR3 region has the DNA TGTGCCAGCAGCGGGTCTAAAGACAGGGGTTACACCGGGGAGCTGTTTTTT.

This clone showed up just once. Written as DNA, the CDR3 is TGTGCCAGCAGCTTCCGGACAGGCAATGAGCAGTTCTTC. Protein product: CASSFRTGNEQFF. The rearrangement links TRBV7-3 to TRBJ2-1; 7 bases map to TRBD1. Germline CDR1 and CDR2: SGHTA and FQGTGA. This CDR3 is 13 amino acids long. V shed 3 bases, J shed 6 bases, and the junction held 2 bases outside the gene matches.

The CDR3 sequence is CAWDRQGAPGNTIYF. The CDR3 coding sequence is TGTGCCTGGGACCGACAGGGGGCGCCAGGAAACACCATATATTTT. The chain employs TRBV30 and TRBJ1-3, with 10 bases fitting TRBD1. Germline lookup yields CDR1 GTSNPN and CDR2 SVGIG (reference sequence). V was pared by 5 bases and J by 4 bases, with 8 bases of the junction left unmatched. This CDR3 spans 15 amino acids.

V usage is TRBV2 and J usage is TRBJ2-7; 8 nucleotides agree with TRBD1. The germline V gene has CDR1 SNHLY and CDR2 FYNNEI. CDR3 length: 15 residues. V was clipped by 1 base and J by 3 bases; unmatched bases: 5. This CDR3 is CASSEVGDRIYEQYF. In DNA form, the CDR3 reads TGTGCCAGCAGTGAAGTTGGGGACAGGATCTACGAGCAGTACTTC. The variable domain in full, completed from reference TRBV2 and TRBJ2-7, reads EPEVTQTPSHQVTQMGQEVILRCVPISNHLYFYWYRQILGQKVEFLVSFYNNEISEKSEIFDDQFSVERPDGSNFTLKIRSTKLEDSAMYFCASSEVGDRIYEQYFGPGTRLTVT.